Each of the 32 T cell receptor beta chains below was sequenced from the same sample in a study of glioma-infiltrating T cells. TCR alpha and beta CDR3 regions were amplified from RNA using iRepertoire nested multiplex PCR. TCRdb passed the multiplex PCR reads through MiXCR, listing each CDR3 protein once. The sample has around 180,000 distinct CDR3 sequences, over 40% seen once. The material sequenced was glioma tissue, nonneoplastic brain tissue, or PBMCs (not recorded which). These receptors were obtained from a human donor with low-grade glioma or glioblastoma, undergoing nonglioma brain surgery, or in good health (not recorded which).

V and J are TRBV2 and TRBJ2-2, with D possibly TRBD1 on 6 matching bases. The CDR3 length is 15 residues. Trimming took off 3 bases at V and 1 base at J, with 9 bases between the two ends. Germline V CDR1 and CDR2: SNHLY, FYNNEI. DNA of the CDR3: TGTGCCAGCAGTGAGGGCAGGGGGAACACCGGGGAGCTGTTTTTT. Translated: CASSEGRGNTGELFF.

The CDR3 DNA is TGTGCCAGTAGTCTCCGGACATATGTCTACGAGCAGTACTTC. It codes for CASSLRTYVYEQYF. The rearrangement uses TRBV19 and TRBJ2-7, with D possibly being TRBD1 (5 bases). The CDR3 runs 14 residues. V lost 5 bases to trimming and J lost 3 bases, with 14 bases between them. Looked up from germline, CDR1 is LNHDA and CDR2 is SQIVND (reference sequence).

This clonotype was seen many times. V usage is TRBV5-4 and J usage is TRBJ2-1; 9 bases are shared with TRBD2. Germline values: CDR1 SGHNT, CDR2 YYREEE (reference sequence). CDR3 length: 14 amino acids. Trimming at V came to 2 bases and at J to 9 bases, leaving 6 bases not matched to a gene. The CDR3 is CASSLGSGSGEQFF. CDR3 coding DNA: TGTGCCAGCAGCTTAGGTAGCGGGAGCGGTGAGCAGTTCTTC.

In this sample, this clonotype turned up many times. The J gene is TRBJ2-7, the V gene TRBV2; 12 nucleotides match TRBD2. V dropped 7 bases and J dropped 6; count of bases not matched to a gene: 7. Germline CDR1 and CDR2: SNHLY and FYNNEI. The length of the CDR3 is 14 residues. CDR3 DNA: TGTGCCAGCAAACGACTAGCGGGAGTTGGCGAGCAGTACTTC. It is translated as CASKRLAGVGEQYF.

Only one count was recorded for this clonotype. Possible read error: a much larger clone is one base away. The genes are TRBV20-1 and TRBJ2-5; D gene ambiguous. Trimming removed 0 bases at V and 5 bases at J, with 10 bases between. Germline V CDR1 and CDR2: DFQATT, SNEGSKA (reference sequence). The CDR3 covers 13 residues. The CDR3 spells CSAREPGVETQYF. In DNA, the CDR3 is TGCAGTGCTAGAGAGCCCGGAGTGGAGACCCAGTACTTC.

This clonotype was counted ten times or more. The genes are TRBV28 and TRBJ2-1; TRBD1 or TRBD2 may be the D gene (5 bases each). The germline V and J ends were trimmed by 6 bases and 9 bases, with 12 bases remaining between them. CDR1 is MDHEN, CDR2 SYDVKM, per germline. CDR3 size: 12 residues. The DNA of the CDR3 is TGTGCCAGCAGGACGACAGAGGGTGAGCAGTTCTTC. It codes for CASRTTEGEQFF.

There are many counts of this clonotype. The CDR3 sequence: CAGPLAGDQKNEQFF. In DNA form, the CDR3 reads TGTGCCGGGCCCTTAGCGGGAGACCAGAAGAATGAGCAGTTCTTC. V usage is TRBV27 and J usage is TRBJ2-1; 9 bases fit TRBD2. The V gene end was trimmed by 11 bases and the J gene end by 7 bases; junction bases not matched to a gene: 15. The germline V gene encodes CDR1 MNHEY and CDR2 SMNVEV (reference sequence). This CDR3 has 15 amino acids.

Remarks on this clonotype: One end of the junction does not line up with germline, which may come from a read error. The chain has TRBV19 and TRBJ1-5; 7 nucleotides agree with TRBD1. This CDR3 is 15 amino acids long. Germline assignment: CDR1 LNHDA and CDR2 SQIVND (reference sequence). The CDR3 DNA follows: TGTGCCAGTAGTATCGACAGGGAAGCCCAATGGCCCCAGAATTTT. This sequence encodes CASSIDREAQWPQNF.

This clonotype was detected many times. J is TRBJ2-3 and V is TRBV7-9; D unresolved. Trimming removed 1 base at V and 2 bases at J, with 7 bases between. CDR3 size: 14 residues. Germline CDR1 and CDR2: SEHNR and FQNEAQ (reference sequence). The chain's CDR3 is CASSLGDHTDTQYF. In DNA form, the CDR3 reads TGTGCCAGCAGCTTAGGGGATCACACAGATACGCAGTATTTT. Drawing the rest from reference TRBV7-9 and TRBJ2-3, the complete variable domain is DTGVSQNPRHKITKRGQNVTFRCDPISEHNRLYWYRQTLGQGPEFLTYFQNEAQLEKSRLLSDRFSAERPKGSFSTLEIQRTEQGDSAMYLCASSLGDHTDTQYFGPGTRLTVL.

Concerning this clonotype: A much more abundant neighbour one base away suggests this may be a read error. The V gene is TRBV7-6, the J gene TRBJ2-3; 9 bases align to TRBD2. The CDR3 has 17 residues. Germline CDR1 reads SGHVS; CDR2 reads FNYEAQ. CDR3 DNA sequence: TGTGCCAGCAGCCCATCGACTAGCGGTACTAGCAAAGATACGCAGTATTTT. Amino acids: CASSPSTSGTSKDTQYF.

In regard to this clonotype: Given a much more abundant clone one base away, this may be a read error. The CDR3: CASSFLRRRGQASGSNDNEQYF. CDR3 in DNA: TGTGCCAGCAGTTTTCTTCGTCGGAGGGGGCAGGCTAGCGGGAGTAATGACAATGAGCAGTACTTC. This chain links TRBV28 with TRBJ2-7; 10 positions agree with TRBD2. CDR1 and CDR2 (germline): MDHEN, SYDVKM. This CDR3 comprises 22 residues. The V gene end was trimmed by 3 bases and the J gene end by 7 bases; junction bases not matched to a gene: 30.

This clonotype was recorded many times. The chain links TRBV12-3 or TRBV12-4 to TRBJ2-1; D is ambiguous. V lost 1 base and J lost 10, with 8 bases in between. The CDR3 runs to 12 residues. The CDR3 here is CASSLGSLEQFF. The CDR3 DNA sequence: TGTGCCAGCAGTTTAGGGTCACTCGAGCAGTTCTTC.

This clonotype was observed at least ten times. This chain joins TRBV20-1 and TRBJ2-7; 8 bases map to TRBD1. The CDR3 length is 15 residues. The germline CDR1 and CDR2 sequences are DFQATT and SNEGSKA (reference sequence). V dropped 0 bases and J dropped 4; count of bases not matched to a gene: 8. The CDR3 region has the DNA TGCAGTGCTAGAGATTTCGGGACAGGTAATTACGAGCAGTACTTC. Translated: CSARDFGTGNYEQYF.

This clonotype has a handful of counts. The chain couples TRBV3-1 to TRBJ1-6; D is unresolved. CDR1 and CDR2 from the germline V gene are LGHDT and YNNKEL (reference sequence). V was pared by 3 bases and J by 10 bases, with 13 bases between. There are 14 residues in the CDR3. In DNA, the CDR3 is TGTGCCAGCAGCCAGGATGGGCCGCGGTCACCCCTCCACTTT. The encoded protein is CASSQDGPRSPLHF.

This clonotype was seen only a few times. The V and J genes are TRBV5-1 and TRBJ2-1; possible D gene TRBD2, 6 bases. Germline assignment: CDR1 SGHRS and CDR2 YFSETQ. This CDR3 has 13 amino acids. With 0 bases removed from V and 15 bases from J, the gap between germline ends came to 16 bases. CDR3 loop: CASSLESGSIWFF. The DNA of the CDR3 is TGCGCCAGCAGCTTGGAATCCGGGAGCATCTGGTTCTTC.

J is TRBJ2-1 and V is TRBV30; D not resolved. Germline V gene sequence: CDR1 GTSNPN, CDR2 SVGIG (reference sequence). The CDR3 runs to 12 residues. V lost 0 bases and J lost 9, with 9 bases in between. CDR3 nucleotides: TGTGCCTGGAGTGTTAGAGGCCTTGAGCAGTTCTTC. Protein: CAWSVRGLEQFF.

This clonotype appeared many times. The chain couples TRBV19 to TRBJ1-5, with 10 nucleotides matching TRBD1. The CDR3 is 15 amino acids. From germline, CDR1 is LNHDA and CDR2 SQIVND (reference sequence). Unmatched junction bases numbered 6, after V lost 3 bases and J lost 7 bases. CDR3 in amino acids: CASSIGTGELQPQHF. The DNA for the CDR3 is TGTGCCAGTAGTATTGGGACAGGGGAACTCCAGCCCCAGCATTTT.

The genes are TRBV19 and TRBJ1-1, with 7 bases that match TRBD1. Per germline, CDR1 LNHDA and CDR2 SQIVND (reference sequence). The CDR3 sequence is 17 residues long. V was pared by 3 bases and J by 0 bases, with 10 bases of the junction left unmatched. CDR3 sequence (DNA): TGTGCCAGTAGTATGGCCGGGACAGCCAGCATGAACACTGAAGCTTTCTTT. Its protein product is CASSMAGTASMNTEAFF.

This clonotype was observed at least ten times. The V call is TRBV28, the J call TRBJ1-2; D gene uncertain. This CDR3 spans 14 amino acids. V lost 3 bases, J lost 6 bases, and 14 bases lay in between. Germline V gives CDR1 MDHEN, CDR2 SYDVKM. CDR3 nucleotide sequence: TGTGCCAGCAGTTTGGCAATCAGCTATCATGGCTACACCTTC. Residues: CASSLAISYHGYTF.

This clonotype was found many times. The genes are TRBV20-1 and TRBJ1-1; D is unclear. Trimming left V 5 bases short and J 2 bases short, with 9 bases between. Germline CDR1 and CDR2: DFQATT and SNEGSKA (reference sequence). This CDR3 contains 12 residues. As DNA, the CDR3 is TGCAGTGCTGCAACCGTAAACACTGAAGCTTTCTTT. This translates into CSAATVNTEAFF.

About this clonotype: One junction end does not reproduce the germline sequence, and a read error may be involved. The chain carries TRBV20-1 and TRBJ2-7, with D perhaps being TRBD1 or TRBD2 (6 bases each). CDR1 is DFQATT and CDR2 is SNEGSKA in the germline V gene (reference sequence). This CDR3 contains 17 residues. The CDR3 coding sequence is TGCAGTGCTAGAGTAAGGGACAAGACTGGACTAACCTACGAGAAGTACTTC. Protein: CSARVRDKTGLTYEKYF.

The chain couples TRBV18 to TRBJ1-5, with TRBD1 matching over 8 bases. Germline V gene sequence: CDR1 KGHSH, CDR2 LQKENI. CDR3 length: 16 amino acids. Trimming cost V 3 bases and J 4 bases; bases outside gene matches: 8. The DNA of the CDR3 is TGTGCCAGCTCACCGCAGGGACAGGCTAGTAATCAGCCCCAGCATTTT. Translation: CASSPQGQASNQPQHF.

The gene calls are TRBV18 and TRBJ2-1; D is unresolved. Germline lookup yields CDR1 KGHSH and CDR2 LQKENI. Deletions cut 0 bases from V and 4 bases from J, with 13 bases between. The CDR3 sequence is 16 residues long. The CDR3 here is CASSPPSVGSYNEQFF. The CDR3 bases are TGTGCCAGCTCACCACCGTCAGTGGGCTCGTACAATGAGCAGTTCTTC.

This clonotype was counted at least ten times. The V and J genes are TRBV28 and TRBJ2-7; TRBD1 matches 9 bases. Germline CDR1 and CDR2: MDHEN and SYDVKM. V lost 6 bases to trimming and J lost 3 bases; unmatched junction nucleotides: 12. This CDR3 region has 16 residues. This CDR3 is CASSPPGTGRVYEQYF. CDR3 DNA sequence: TGTGCCAGCAGCCCCCCTGGGACAGGGAGAGTCTACGAGCAGTACTTC.

In this sample, this clonotype turned up many times. The chain couples TRBV3-1 to TRBJ1-2, with unresolved D. The V and J ends lost 3 bases and 1 base respectively, with 3 bases between them. CDR1 is LGHDT and CDR2 is YNNKEL in the germline V gene (reference sequence). The CDR3 is 12 residues long. Here the CDR3 DNA reads TGTGCCAGCAGCCAGAATAACTATGGCTACACCTTC. Residues: CASSQNNYGYTF.

The V and J genes are TRBV6-1 and TRBJ2-1; 11 positions match TRBD2. V shed 6 bases, J shed 0 bases, and the junction held 7 bases outside the gene matches. The CDR3 spans 17 residues. CDR1 is MNHNS and CDR2 is SASEGT in the germline V gene. The CDR3 protein is CASRTGLADNSYNEQFF. The CDR3 DNA reads TGTGCCAGCAGGACGGGACTAGCGGATAACTCCTACAATGAGCAGTTCTTC.

As for this clonotype: Possible read error: a much larger clone is one base away. The final CDR3 position lacks the conserved phenylalanine or tryptophan, pointing to a likely read error. The DNA is left out, because the CDR3 cannot be placed on it with certainty; the CDR3 is given as TCRdb lists it. The V and J genes are TRBV7-2 and TRBJ2-3. Looked up from germline, CDR1 is SGHTA and CDR2 is FQGNSA. The CDR3 length equals 14 residues, ends included. CDR3 amino acids: CASSFAGVGETQYL.

This clonotype is a singleton in its sample. The chain has TRBV28 and TRBJ1-6; possibly TRBD1 for D (5 bases). V dropped 7 bases and J dropped 6 bases, with 13 bases sitting between them. From germline, CDR1 is MDHEN and CDR2 SYDVKM. CDR3 length: 14 residues. This CDR3 reads CASTQTGPNSPLHF. CDR3 coding DNA: TGTGCCAGCACCCAAACAGGCCCTAATTCACCCCTCCACTTT.

This clonotype was found many times. The chain couples TRBV20-1 to TRBJ2-3, with 8 bases fitting TRBD2. The CDR3 runs 14 residues. Unmatched junction bases numbered 6, after V lost 1 base and J lost 6 bases. Germline values: CDR1 DFQATT, CDR2 SNEGSKA (reference sequence). The CDR3 reads CSARVSGSGDTQYF. In nucleotides, the CDR3 is TGCAGTGCTAGAGTAAGCGGGAGTGGGGATACGCAGTATTTT.

The table lists this clonotype with a few counts. This chain uses TRBV12-3 or TRBV12-4 with TRBJ1-1; D possibly corresponds to TRBD1 (6 bases). The CDR3 is 16 amino acids. V was shortened by 5 bases and J by 2 bases, with 18 bases between the two germline ends. The CDR3 sequence: CASSRLITGQNTEAFF. The CDR3 bases are TGTGCCAGCAGTCGATTAATAACGGGACAAAACACTGAAGCTTTCTTT.

This clonotype was seen at least ten times. The CDR3, as DNA: TGTGCCAGCAGCTCCCCTCAGGGGACTAGCGGGAGTGATACGCAGTATTTT. It yields the protein CASSSPQGTSGSDTQYF. The genes are TRBV11-2 and TRBJ2-3; 14 bases fit TRBD2. V trimming: 4 bases; J trimming: 6 bases; junction bases outside the gene matches: 9. The germline gives CDR1 SGHAT, CDR2 FQNNGV. This CDR3 has 17 residues.

V usage is TRBV5-1 and J usage is TRBJ2-2; D is tentatively TRBD1 or TRBD2 (5 bases each). This CDR3 comprises 15 residues. The V end was cut by 0 bases, the J end by 1 base, with 7 bases between. The germline V gene encodes CDR1 SGHRS and CDR2 YFSETQ. In DNA, the CDR3 is TGCGCCAGCAGCTTGGAGGGGAGGAACACCGGGGAGCTGTTTTTT. Its translation: CASSLEGRNTGELFF.